This T cell receptor beta chain was captured by sequencing in a study of cytotoxic CD8 clonotypes in ibrutinib-treated CLL (dated by TCRdb to the early 2020s). Broadly, across the study: The cohort was composed of about 10 relapsed/refractory and about 15 treatment-naive patients; IGHV unmutated status was identified in under 18 patients. Responses were partial in 24 patients and complete in 2; after median approximately 69 months follow-up, 14 stayed in remission and about twelve progressed. The response samples were drawn at a median of 12 months into treatment, with a range of about 6 to 36 months. Samples averaged approximately 240,000 productive templates and around 91,000 productive rearrangements. Longitudinal samples were available for 26 of the 86 trial participants. Cryopreserved peripheral blood mononuclear cells were obtained prior to treatment, at the time of response, and at either disease progression or sustained remission. Every remission and progressive disease sample was obtained while ibrutinib was still being received by the patients.

A MiSeq instrument was used for deep resolution sequencing, which targeted depths ranging from 1 in 1 million up to 1 in 200,000 T cells, with coverage averaging 10x for each clonotype. The immunoSEQ hsTCRB Kit was used to generate the TCR beta libraries. The authors' analysis ran thus. Data were analyzed with ImmunoSEQ Data Assistant and ImmunoSEQ Analyzer, with V, D and J genes assigned per IMGT definitions. Clonality was computed as one minus normalized Shannon entropy of productive rearrangement frequencies, ranging from 0 to 1. Public clonotype analysis was restricted to overrepresented clonotypes comprising at least 0.05% of each patient's repertoire. Fewer than 15 repertoires from age-matched healthy donors, obtained from immuneACCESS, served as clonality controls. Held by TCRdb, this immuneACCESS table contains in-frame sequences only and omits some clones. Under half of the omission traces to an unresolved V gene where checked; the cause of the rest is unknown. D and trimming were read from the DNA, whereas the V and J calls and clone size are those reported in that table. Counted in this sample were around 330,000 clones; about 64% of them appeared once. The ten most abundant clones make up 6.3% of the sample.

The CDR1 and CDR2 encoded by the germline V gene are SGHTA and FQGNSA. V loses 4 bases of germline sequence and J loses 2 bases, and the interval between the two ends is 10 bases. Including the terminal cysteine and phenylalanine, the CDR3 comprises 14 residues. Left in the record is the CDR3 DNA by itself, 42 bases read in frame from the first base. To note about this clone: Its antigen specificity is not known. The record has no base qualities; no much larger clone is one base away.

For TCR beta library preparation, about 2 micrograms of genomic DNA were isolated from cryopreserved PBMCs. Longitudinal blood samples from CLL patients receiving ibrutinib monotherapy were subjected to high-throughput TCR beta sequencing. Patients were enrolled in a phase 2 open-label single-center ibrutinib monotherapy trial. Beyond this particular receptor, the publication reports: Public clonotypes were rare and either shrank or stayed stable during treatment, and the rise in clonality at ibrutinib response reflected expansion of private clonotypes. Sampling times were not matched between sustained-remission and progressing patients, and lymph node repertoires were not studied. Baseline clonality was found to be higher than that of age-matched healthy donors and was strongly correlated with circulating CD8+ T-cell counts. Clonality rose at ibrutinib response, remained stable during sustained remission, and dropped back toward baseline at progression.

The TCR was taken from a human donor with chronic lymphocytic leukemia. Sequences were derived from PBMCs, sampled after 36 months of ibrutinib treatment. The rearranged chain carries TRBV7-2 and TRBJ2-3, with no reliable assignment of the D segment. The CDR3 reads CASSWTRTTDTQYF. The DNA sequence follows: TGTGCCAGCAGCTGGACCAGAACCACAGATACGCAGTATTTT.